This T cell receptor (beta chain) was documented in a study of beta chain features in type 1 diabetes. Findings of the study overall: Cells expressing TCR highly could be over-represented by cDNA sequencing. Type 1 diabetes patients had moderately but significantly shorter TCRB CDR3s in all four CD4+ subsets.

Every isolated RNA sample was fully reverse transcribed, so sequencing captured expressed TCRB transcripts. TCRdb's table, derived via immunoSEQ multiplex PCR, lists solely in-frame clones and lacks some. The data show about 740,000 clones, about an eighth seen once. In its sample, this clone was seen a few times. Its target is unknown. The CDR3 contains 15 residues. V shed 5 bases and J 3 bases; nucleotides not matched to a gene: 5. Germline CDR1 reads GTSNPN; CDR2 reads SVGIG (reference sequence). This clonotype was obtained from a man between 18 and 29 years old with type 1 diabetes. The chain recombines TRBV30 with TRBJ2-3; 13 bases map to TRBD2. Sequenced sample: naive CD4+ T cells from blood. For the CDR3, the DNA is TGTGCCTGGGCTCCACTAGCGGGGGGGACAGATACGCAGTATTTT. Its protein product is CAWAPLAGGTDTQYF. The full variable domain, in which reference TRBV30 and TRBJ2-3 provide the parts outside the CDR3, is SQTIHQWPATLVQPVGSPLSLECTVEGTSNPNLYWYRQAAGRGLQLLFYSVGIGQISSEVPQNLSASRPQDRQFILSSKKLLLSDSGFYLCAWAPLAGGTDTQYFGPGTRLTVL.